This section outlines one TCR beta chain sequence together with its context. The sample is drawn from a study of blood T cell repertoires in COVID-19. The Seattle site enrolled patients during active infection and followed them longitudinally. CDR3 length: 15 amino acids. V was pared by 7 bases and J by 0 bases, with 5 bases of the junction left unmatched. The V gene's germline CDR1 is MDHEN and CDR2 SYDVKM. Methods used by the authors: Nucleated cell counts were estimated from reference gene primer amplification. Sequencing was performed with immunoSEQ multiplex PCR; in TCRdb, only in-frame clones are kept and a portion is missing. D and trimming were read from the DNA, whereas the V and J calls and clone size are those reported in that table. Of about 87,000 clones listed, roughly 88% are singletons.

The sequence was obtained from a woman older than 75 with COVID-19, enrolled during active disease. The chain links TRBV28 to TRBJ2-1; 8 bases line up with TRBD2. The material sequenced was peripheral blood. CDR3: CASISGTSSYNEQFF. The DNA for the CDR3 is TGTGCCAGCATTTCCGGGACTAGCTCCTACAATGAGCAGTTCTTC.